This TCR beta chain stems from a study of CD8+CD57+ T cells in acquired aplastic anemia. Study-wide background: On average, sorted CD4+ and CD8+ cells gave roughly 3 ug of DNA.

The CDR3 extends over 14 amino acids. Germline values: CDR1 MGHDK, CDR2 SYGVNS. V shed 8 bases and J 5 bases; nucleotides not matched to a gene: 11. Genomic DNA, the template, was used for profiling of the TCR beta VDJ and CDR3. MiXCR, applied by TCRdb to the reads, yields one record per CDR3 protein. Counted here are about 150,000 distinct CDR3 sequences, around two fifths occurring once; the ten biggest clones make up 8% to 9.5%. In its sample, this clonotype was seen a few times. The sequenced material came from sorted CD4+, CD8+, or CD8+CD57+ T cells (not recorded which) from PBMCs. The sequence was obtained from a human donor in good health, serving as a control. The rearrangement links TRBV25-1 to TRBJ1-1; 7 bases agree with TRBD1. The CDR3 region is CASSPTGRSTEAFF. The CDR3, as DNA: TGTGCCAGCTCACCGACAGGGAGATCTACTGAAGCTTTCTTT. Full variable domain (missing parts from reference TRBV25-1 and TRBJ1-1): EADIYQTPRYLVIGTGKKITLECSQTMGHDKMYWYQQDPGMELHLIHYSYGVNSTEKGDLSSESTVSRIRTEHFPLTLESARPSHTSQYLCASSPTGRSTEAFFGQGTRLTVV.